This T cell receptor beta chain was obtained from a study of PD-L1 blockade in urothelial cancer. Study overall: Researchers looked at the blood 3 weeks (second dose) and 6 weeks after treatment began. The study's findings and limits: Where pretreatment blood TCR clonality fell below the median, better survival was predicted.

A word on this clone: No antigen is known for it.

Documented time point: pretreatment peripheral blood. CDR3 size: 14 residues. The V gene's germline CDR1 is SNHLY and CDR2 FYNNEI. The V end was cut by 8 bases, the J end by 5 bases, with 18 bases between. Spiked synthetic TCR analogs estimated absolute template abundance per PCR. Generated by immunoSEQ multiplex PCR, the TCRdb table keeps only in-frame clones and is missing some. Of under 100,000 clones in the sample, around 91% were seen once. The J gene is TRBJ1-2, the V gene TRBV2, with unresolved D. The sequence was obtained from a man between 60 and 70 years old with urothelial cancer. The source material was PBMCs, sampled around atezolizumab (anti-PD-L1) treatment. The CDR3 DNA follows: TGTGCCAGCGCCTGGCGGGTGGCAGATTATGGCTACACCTTC. Amino acid sequence: CASAWRVADYGYTF.